The present TCR beta chain was sequenced within a study of T-cell memory formation after mild COVID-19. Study-level results: Chiefly within CM and EM were the contracting CD4+ clones; CD8+ ones were within EMRA.

The CDR3 consists of 16 residues. Germline V CDR1 and CDR2: LGHNA, YSLEER. Trimming left V 0 bases short and J 1 base short, with 9 bases between. 5'RACE, which relied on constant-segment primers, yielded TCR alpha and TCR beta cDNA libraries carrying sample barcodes and UMIs. TCRdb processed the 5' RACE reads anew with MiXCR; each CDR3 protein has one entry. The sample lists about 390,000 distinct CDR3 sequences, 16% occurring once. Regarding this clonotype: The antigen remains unidentified.

This chain connects TRBV4-3 to TRBJ2-2; D unresolved. Specimen: PBMCs or a T cell subset sorted from them (not recorded which). The receptor was derived from a man younger than 35 who had mild COVID-19 (a few samples of this study predate the infection). Cell type and time point are not known. The CDR3 DNA sequence: TGCGCCAGCAGCCAAGAAAGGATAGGGAACACCGGGGAGCTGTTTTTT. The encoded protein is CASSQERIGNTGELFF.